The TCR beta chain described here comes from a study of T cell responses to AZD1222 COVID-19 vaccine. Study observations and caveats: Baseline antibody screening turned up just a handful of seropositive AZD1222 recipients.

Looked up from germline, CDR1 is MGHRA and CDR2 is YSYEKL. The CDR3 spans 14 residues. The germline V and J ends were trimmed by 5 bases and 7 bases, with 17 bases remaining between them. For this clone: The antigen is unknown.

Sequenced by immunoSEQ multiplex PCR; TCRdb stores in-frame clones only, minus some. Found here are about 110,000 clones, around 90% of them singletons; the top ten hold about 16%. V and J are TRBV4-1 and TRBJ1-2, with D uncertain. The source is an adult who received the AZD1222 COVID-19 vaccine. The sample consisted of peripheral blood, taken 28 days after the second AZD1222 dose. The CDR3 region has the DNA TGCGCCAGCAGCTCACACGGGGAAGTTATTGGCTACACCTTC. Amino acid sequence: CASSSHGEVIGYTF.